This TCR beta chain originates from a study of blood T cells in healthy people across ages. Regarding this clonotype: Its target is unknown.

Study-wide points: Across samples, TCR beta diversity tracked strongly with naive T cell percentage.

CDR3 length: 13 amino acids. V gave up 2 bases and J gave up 1 base, with 5 bases separating them. Germline V lookup: CDR1 SNHLY, CDR2 FYNNEI. Together with a sample-barcoded 5' primer, a J-beta primer mix was included in a second PCR lasting about 7 to 11 cycles. Via MiXCR, TCRdb re-called the 5' RACE reads, giving one row per CDR3 protein. Of hundreds of thousands of distinct CDR3 sequences in the sample, around 41% were seen once. Input material: blood. The chain has TRBV2 and TRBJ1-1; D ambiguous. The TCR originated in a man aged 80 or over in good health. The CDR3 here is CASSEWENTEAFF. The CDR3, as DNA: TGTGCCAGCAGTGAATGGGAGAACACTGAAGCTTTCTTT.